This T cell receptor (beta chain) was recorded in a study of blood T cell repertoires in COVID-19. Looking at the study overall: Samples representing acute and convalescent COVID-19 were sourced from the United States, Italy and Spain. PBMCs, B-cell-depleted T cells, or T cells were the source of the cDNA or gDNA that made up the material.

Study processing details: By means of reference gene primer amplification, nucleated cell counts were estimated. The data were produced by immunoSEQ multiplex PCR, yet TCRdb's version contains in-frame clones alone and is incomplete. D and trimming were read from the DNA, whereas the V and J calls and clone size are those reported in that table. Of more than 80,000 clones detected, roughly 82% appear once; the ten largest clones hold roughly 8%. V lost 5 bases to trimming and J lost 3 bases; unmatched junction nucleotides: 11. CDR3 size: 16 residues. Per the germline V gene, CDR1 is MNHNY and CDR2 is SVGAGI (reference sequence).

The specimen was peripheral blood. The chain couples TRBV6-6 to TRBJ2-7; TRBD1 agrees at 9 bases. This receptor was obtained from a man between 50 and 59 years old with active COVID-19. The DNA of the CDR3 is TGTGCCAGCAGTCCCTCTGACGGGACAGGGATCTACGAGCAGTACTTC. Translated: CASSPSDGTGIYEQYF.